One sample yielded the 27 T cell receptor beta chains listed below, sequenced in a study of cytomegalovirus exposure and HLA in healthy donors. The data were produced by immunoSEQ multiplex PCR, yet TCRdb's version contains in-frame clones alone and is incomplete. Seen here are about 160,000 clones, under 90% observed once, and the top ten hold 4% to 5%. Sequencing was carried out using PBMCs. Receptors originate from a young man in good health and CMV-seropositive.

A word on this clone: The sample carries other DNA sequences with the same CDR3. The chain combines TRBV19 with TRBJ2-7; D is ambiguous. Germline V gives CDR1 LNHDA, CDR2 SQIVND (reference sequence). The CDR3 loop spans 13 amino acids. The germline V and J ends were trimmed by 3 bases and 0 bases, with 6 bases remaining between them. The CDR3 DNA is TGTGCCAGTAGTATCGTCGGCTCCTACGAGCAGTACTTC. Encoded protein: CASSIVGSYEQYF.

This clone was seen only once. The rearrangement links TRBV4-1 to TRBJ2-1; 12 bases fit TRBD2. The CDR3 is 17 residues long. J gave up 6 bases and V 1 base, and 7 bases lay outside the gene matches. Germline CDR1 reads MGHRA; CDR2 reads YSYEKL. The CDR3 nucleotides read TGCGCCAGCAGCCAAGGGGTCGGACTAGCGGGAATCAATGAGCAGTTCTTC. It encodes CASSQGVGLAGINEQFF.

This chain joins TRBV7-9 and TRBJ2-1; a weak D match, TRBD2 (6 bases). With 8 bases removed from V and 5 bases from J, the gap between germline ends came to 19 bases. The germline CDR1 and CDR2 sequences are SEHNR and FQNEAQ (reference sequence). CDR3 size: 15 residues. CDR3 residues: CASDHGLAKHNEQFF. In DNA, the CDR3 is TGTGCCAGCGATCACGGCCTAGCGAAGCACAATGAGCAGTTCTTC.

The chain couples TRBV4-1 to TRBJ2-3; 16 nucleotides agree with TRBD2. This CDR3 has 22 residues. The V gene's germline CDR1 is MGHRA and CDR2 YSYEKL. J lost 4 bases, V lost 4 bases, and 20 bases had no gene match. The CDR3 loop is CASSRPLRIGGLAGGLADTQYF. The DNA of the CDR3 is TGCGCCAGCAGCCGACCCCTCCGGATAGGGGGACTAGCGGGAGGGCTCGCAGATACGCAGTATTTT.

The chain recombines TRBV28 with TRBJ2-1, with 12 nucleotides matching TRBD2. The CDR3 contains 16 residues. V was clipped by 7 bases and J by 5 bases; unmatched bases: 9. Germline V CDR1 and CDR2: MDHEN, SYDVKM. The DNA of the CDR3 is TGTGCCAGCACCCCCCCCCGACTAGCGGGAGACAATGAGCAGTTCTTC. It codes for CASTPPRLAGDNEQFF.

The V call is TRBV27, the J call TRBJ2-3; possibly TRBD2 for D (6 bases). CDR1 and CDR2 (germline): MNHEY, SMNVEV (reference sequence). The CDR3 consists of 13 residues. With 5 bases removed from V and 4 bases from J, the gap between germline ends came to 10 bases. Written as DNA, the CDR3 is TGTGCCAGCAGTCCATTAGCGGCAGATACGCAGTATTTT. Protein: CASSPLAADTQYF.

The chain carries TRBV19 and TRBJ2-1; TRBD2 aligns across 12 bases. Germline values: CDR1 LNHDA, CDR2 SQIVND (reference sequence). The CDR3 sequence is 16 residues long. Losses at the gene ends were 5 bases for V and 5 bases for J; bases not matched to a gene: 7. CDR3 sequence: CASSGRTSGNNNEQFF. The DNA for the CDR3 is TGTGCCAGTAGTGGCCGGACTAGCGGGAATAACAATGAGCAGTTCTTC.

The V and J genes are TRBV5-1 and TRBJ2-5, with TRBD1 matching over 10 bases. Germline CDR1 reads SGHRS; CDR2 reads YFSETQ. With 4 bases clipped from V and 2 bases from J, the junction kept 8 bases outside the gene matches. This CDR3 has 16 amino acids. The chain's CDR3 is CASSTLGTGVQETQYF. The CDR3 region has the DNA TGCGCCAGCAGCACCCTAGGGACAGGGGTGCAAGAGACCCAGTACTTC.

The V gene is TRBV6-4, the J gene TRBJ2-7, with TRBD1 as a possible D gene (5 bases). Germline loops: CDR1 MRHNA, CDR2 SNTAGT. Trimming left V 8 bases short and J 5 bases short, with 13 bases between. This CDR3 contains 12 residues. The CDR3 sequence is CASYDSADEQYF. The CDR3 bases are TGTGCCAGCTACGACAGTGCGGACGAGCAGTACTTC.

The CDR3 sequence is CSVQGAASTDTQYF. The CDR3, as DNA: TGCAGCGTGCAGGGGGCGGCCAGCACAGATACGCAGTATTTT. The chain links TRBV29-1 to TRBJ2-3; 8 nucleotides line up with TRBD1. Trimming cost V 6 bases and J 0 bases; bases outside gene matches: 5. This CDR3 is built from 14 residues. CDR1 is SQVTM and CDR2 is ANQGSEA in the germline V gene.

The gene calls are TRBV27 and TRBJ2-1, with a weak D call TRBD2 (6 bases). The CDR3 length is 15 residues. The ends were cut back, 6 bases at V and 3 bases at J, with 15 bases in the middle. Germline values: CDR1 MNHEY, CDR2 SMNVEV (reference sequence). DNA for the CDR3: TGTGCCAGCAGCGGGAGCGCTAGCGTCTACAATGAGCAGTTCTTC. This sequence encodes CASSGSASVYNEQFF.

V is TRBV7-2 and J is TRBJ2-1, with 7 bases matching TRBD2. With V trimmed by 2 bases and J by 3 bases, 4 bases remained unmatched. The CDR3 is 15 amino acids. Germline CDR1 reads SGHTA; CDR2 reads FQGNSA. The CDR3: CASSLTGTNYNEQFF. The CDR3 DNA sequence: TGTGCCAGCAGCTTAACGGGGACTAACTACAATGAGCAGTTCTTC.

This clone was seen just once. For the CDR3, the DNA is TGTGCCAGCTCACAGGGGCTCGGCACTGAAGCTTTCTTT. Its protein is CASSQGLGTEAFF. This sequence joins TRBV18 and TRBJ1-1, with D possibly TRBD1 on 5 matching bases. Germline V CDR1 and CDR2: KGHSH, LQKENI. Trimming took off 4 bases at V and 4 bases at J, with 10 bases between the two ends. CDR3 length equals 13 residues.

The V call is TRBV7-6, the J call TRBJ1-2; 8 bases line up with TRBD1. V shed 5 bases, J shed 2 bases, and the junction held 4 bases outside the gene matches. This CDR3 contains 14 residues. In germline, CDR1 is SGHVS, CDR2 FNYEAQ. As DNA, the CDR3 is TGTGCCAGCAGCCTACAGGGGGAAAACTATGGCTACACCTTC. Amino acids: CASSLQGENYGYTF.

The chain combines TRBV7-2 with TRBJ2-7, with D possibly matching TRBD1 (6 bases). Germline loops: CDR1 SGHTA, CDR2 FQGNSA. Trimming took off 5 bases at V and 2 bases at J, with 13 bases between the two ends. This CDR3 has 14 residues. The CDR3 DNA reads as TGTGCCAGCAGCCGTACGACAGGCCCCTACGAGCAGTACTTC. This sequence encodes CASSRTTGPYEQYF.

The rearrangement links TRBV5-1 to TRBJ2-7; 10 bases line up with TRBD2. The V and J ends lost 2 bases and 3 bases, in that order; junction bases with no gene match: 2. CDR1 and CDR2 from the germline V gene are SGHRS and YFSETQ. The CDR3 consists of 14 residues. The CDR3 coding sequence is TGCGCCAGCAGCTTTTTAGCGGGAGGCTACGAGCAGTACTTC. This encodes CASSFLAGGYEQYF.

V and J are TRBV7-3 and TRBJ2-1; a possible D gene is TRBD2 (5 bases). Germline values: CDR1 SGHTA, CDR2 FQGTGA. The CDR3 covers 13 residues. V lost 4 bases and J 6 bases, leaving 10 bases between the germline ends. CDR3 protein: CASSSVRGNEQFF. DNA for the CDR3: TGTGCCAGCAGCTCCGTACGGGGCAATGAGCAGTTCTTC. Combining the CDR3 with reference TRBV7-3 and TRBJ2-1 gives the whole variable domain GAGVSQTPSNKVTEKGKYVELRCDPISGHTALYWYRQSLGQGPEFLIYFQGTGAADDSGLPNDRFFAVRPEGSVSTLKIQRTERGDSAVYLCASSSVRGNEQFFGPGTRLTVL.

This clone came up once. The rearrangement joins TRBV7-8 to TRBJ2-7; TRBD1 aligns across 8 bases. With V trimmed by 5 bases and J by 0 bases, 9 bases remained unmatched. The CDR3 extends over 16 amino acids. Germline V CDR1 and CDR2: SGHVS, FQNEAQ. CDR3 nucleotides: TGTGCCAGCAGCCTAGGGACAGGCCGGAACTCCTACGAGCAGTACTTC. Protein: CASSLGTGRNSYEQYF.

CDR3 loop: CASSPRQGMNTEAFF. The CDR3 coding sequence is TGTGCCAGCAGCCCCAGACAGGGGATGAACACTGAAGCTTTCTTT. The chain links TRBV11-1 to TRBJ1-1; 8 bases agree with TRBD1. This CDR3 contains 15 residues. Trimming at V came to 5 bases and at J to 0 bases, leaving 5 bases not matched to a gene. The germline CDR1 and CDR2 sequences are SGHAT and FQDESV (reference sequence).

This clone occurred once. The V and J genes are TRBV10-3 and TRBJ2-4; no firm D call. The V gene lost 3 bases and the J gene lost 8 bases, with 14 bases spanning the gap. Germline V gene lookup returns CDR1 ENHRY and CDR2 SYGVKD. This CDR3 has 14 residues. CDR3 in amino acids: CAISDSESGHIQYF. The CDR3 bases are TGTGCCATCAGTGATTCGGAGTCCGGTCACATTCAGTACTTC.

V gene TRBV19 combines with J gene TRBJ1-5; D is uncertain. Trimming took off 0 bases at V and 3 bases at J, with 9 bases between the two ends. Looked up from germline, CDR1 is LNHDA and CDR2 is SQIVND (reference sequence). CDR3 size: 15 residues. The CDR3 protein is CASSIESTINQPQHF. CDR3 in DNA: TGTGCCAGTAGTATAGAATCGACTATCAATCAGCCCCAGCATTTT.

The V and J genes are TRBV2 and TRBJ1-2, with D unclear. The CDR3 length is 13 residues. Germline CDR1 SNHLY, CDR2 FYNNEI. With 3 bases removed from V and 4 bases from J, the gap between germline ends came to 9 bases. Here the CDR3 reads CASSDSEAYGYTF. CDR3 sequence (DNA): TGTGCCAGCAGTGATTCTGAGGCCTATGGCTACACCTTC.

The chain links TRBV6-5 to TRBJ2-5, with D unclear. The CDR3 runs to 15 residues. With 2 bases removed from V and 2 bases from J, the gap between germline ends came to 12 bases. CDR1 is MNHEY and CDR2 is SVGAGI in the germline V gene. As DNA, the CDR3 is TGTGCCAGCAGTTACGGAGTTCGACCTCAAGAGACCCAGTACTTC. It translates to CASSYGVRPQETQYF.

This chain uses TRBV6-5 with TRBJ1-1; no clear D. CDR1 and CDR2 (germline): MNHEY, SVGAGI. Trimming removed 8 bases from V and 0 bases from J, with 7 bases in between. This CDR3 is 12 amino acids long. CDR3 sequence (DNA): TGTGCCAGCGGCCGAATGAACACTGAAGCTTTCTTT. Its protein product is CASGRMNTEAFF.

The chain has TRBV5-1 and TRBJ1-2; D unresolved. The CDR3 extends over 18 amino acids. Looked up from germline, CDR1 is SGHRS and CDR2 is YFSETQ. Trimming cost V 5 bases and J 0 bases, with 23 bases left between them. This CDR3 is CASSRLGNSADANYGYTF. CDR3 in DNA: TGCGCCAGCAGTCGTTTGGGCAATTCGGCCGATGCTAACTATGGCTACACCTTC. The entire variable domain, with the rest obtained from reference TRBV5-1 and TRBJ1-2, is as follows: KAGVTQTPRYLIKTRGQQVTLSCSPISGHRSVSWYQQTPGQGLQFLFEYFSETQRNKGNFPGRFSGRQFSNSRSEMNVSTLELGDSALYLCASSRLGNSADANYGYTFGSGTRLTVV.

The CDR3 protein is CASSKTGQGKNEQFF. CDR3 nucleotide sequence: TGTGCCAGCAGCAAGACGGGACAGGGTAAAAATGAGCAGTTCTTC. This chain uses TRBV28 with TRBJ2-1, with 9 bases aligning to TRBD1. The CDR3 extends over 15 amino acids. CDR1 is MDHEN, CDR2 SYDVKM, per germline. V shed 6 bases, J shed 7 bases, and the junction held 10 bases outside the gene matches. Supplemented by reference TRBV28 and TRBJ2-1, the full variable domain reads DVKVTQSSRYLVKRTGEKVFLECVQDMDHENMFWYRQDPGLGLRLIYFSYDVKMKEKGDIPEGYSVSREKKERFSLILESASTNQTSMYLCASSKTGQGKNEQFFGPGTRLTVL.

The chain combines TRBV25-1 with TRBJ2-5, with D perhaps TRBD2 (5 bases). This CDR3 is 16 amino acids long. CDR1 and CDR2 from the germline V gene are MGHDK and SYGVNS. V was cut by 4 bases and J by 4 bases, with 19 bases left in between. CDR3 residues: CASSVYQRTLPETQYF. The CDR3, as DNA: TGTGCCAGCAGTGTTTACCAGCGGACCTTGCCAGAGACCCAGTACTTC.